A selection of T cell receptor beta chains follows, all from one sample in a study of blood T cell repertoires in COVID-19. The assay was immunoSEQ multiplex PCR, and TCRdb's table has in-frame clones only and misses some. The sample consists of about 400,000 clones, 88% of them appearing once. The specimen sequenced was PBMCs or T cells enriched from blood (not recorded which). The receptors here all came from a woman between 40 and 50 years old with acute COVID-19. The CDR3 runs from the conserved cysteine through the conserved F or W. A D gene is named only where the DNA matches it firmly. Clone size is shown for a subset of rows, as once, few, many or a class of expanded clone.

clone size,J gene,D gene,V gene,CDR3 DNA,CDR3 protein
NA,TRBJ2-1,TRBD2,TRBV15,TGTGCCACCAGCCCTATCTCGGCGTCTAGCGGGGGCCATGAGCAGTTCTTC,CATSPISASSGGHEQFF
NA,TRBJ1-1,TRBD1,TRBV30,TGTGCCTGGAGTGTTTCCGGGACAGGGAACACTGAAGCTTTCTTT,CAWSVSGTGNTEAFF
NA,TRBJ2-2,TRBD2,TRBV5-1,TGCGCCAGCAGCCACGGGACTAGCGGGGCGAACACCGGGGAGCTGTTTTTT,CASSHGTSGANTGELFF
NA,TRBJ1-4,TRBD1,TRBV6-5,TGTGCCAGCAGTTACGGTAACAGGGGCGATGAAAAACTGTTTTTT,CASSYGNRGDEKLFF
NA,TRBJ2-3,NA,TRBV27,TGTGCCAGCAGTCCTCAACAGGGCACAGATACGCAGTATTTT,CASSPQQGTDTQYF
once,TRBJ1-2,TRBD1,TRBV19,TGTGCCAGTACCGAGGGGGCAGGCTACCTAACTGGGGGCTACACCTTC,CASTEGAGYLTGGYTF
NA,TRBJ2-1,NA,TRBV11-3,TGTGCCAGCAGCTTAGAAGGCGGCCACTCCTACAATGAGCAGTTCTTC,CASSLEGGHSYNEQFF
NA,TRBJ1-6,NA,TRBV12-5,TGTGCTAGTGGTATCGAAGGGGATTCACCCCTCCACTTT,CASGIEGDSPLHF
once,TRBJ1-2,NA,TRBV20-1,TGCAGTGCGGGAACAGGGTATGGCTACACCTTC,CSAGTGYGYTF
NA,TRBJ1-5,NA,TRBV5-8,TGTGCCAGCAGCTTAATTAACAGTTGGGTGTTTAGTCAGCCCCAGCATTTT,CASSLINSWVFSQPQHF
many,TRBJ2-7,NA,TRBV15,TGTGCCACCAGCAGCGGGGGAGATTCCTACGAGCAGTACTTC,CATSSGGDSYEQYF
NA,TRBJ1-2,NA,TRBV4-2,TGTGCCAGCAGCCAAGTGGTCCAGGCCTATGGCTACACCTTC,CASSQVVQAYGYTF
NA,TRBJ1-1,NA,TRBV12-3/TRBV12-4,TGTGCCAGCAGTTCCCGAGCCAACACTGAAGCTTTCTTT,CASSSRANTEAFF
NA,TRBJ1-2,NA,TRBV3-1/TRBV3-2,TGTGCCAGCAGCATAGAGGGTGGCTACACCTTC,CASSIEGGYTF
few,TRBJ2-5,NA,TRBV10-2,TGCGCCAGCAGTGAGTCCAACCACGGGGTCCAAGAGACCCAGTACTTC,CASSESNHGVQETQYF